The present TCR beta chain was sequenced within a study of cytomegalovirus exposure and HLA in healthy donors. About the research overall: A preliminary data release comprised about 85 million unique TCRs obtained from HLA-typed donors. Points from the study as a whole: By a later analysis, the bulk of CMV-associated TCR beta chains appeared HLA-restricted. One later analysis reportedly identified an Asian-associated ancestry cluster that showed fewer N-insertions than the roughly 720-donor mean. For TCR beta chains, V- and J-gene trimming was later linked to a missense DCLRE1C variant.

Primers included in the PCR were 60 Vbeta and 13 Jbeta primers. Repertoires were generated with immunoSEQ multiplex PCR, while TCRdb's copy carries only in-frame clones and drops some. Seen here are about 160,000 clones, roughly 80% observed once, and the top ten hold approximately 7%. The CDR3 sequence is 15 residues long. Germline V CDR1 and CDR2: MNHEY, SVGAGI. The V end was cut by 1 base, the J end by 4 bases, with 10 bases between. Turning to this clone: Its antigen is undetermined.

This chain uses TRBV6-5 with TRBJ2-2; no clear D. This clonotype originated in a woman aged 25 to 39 in good health and CMV-seropositive. Sequences were obtained from PBMCs. The CDR3 sequence: CASSYWAASTGELFF. CDR3 coding DNA: TGTGCCAGCAGTTACTGGGCAGCCAGCACCGGGGAGCTGTTTTTT.